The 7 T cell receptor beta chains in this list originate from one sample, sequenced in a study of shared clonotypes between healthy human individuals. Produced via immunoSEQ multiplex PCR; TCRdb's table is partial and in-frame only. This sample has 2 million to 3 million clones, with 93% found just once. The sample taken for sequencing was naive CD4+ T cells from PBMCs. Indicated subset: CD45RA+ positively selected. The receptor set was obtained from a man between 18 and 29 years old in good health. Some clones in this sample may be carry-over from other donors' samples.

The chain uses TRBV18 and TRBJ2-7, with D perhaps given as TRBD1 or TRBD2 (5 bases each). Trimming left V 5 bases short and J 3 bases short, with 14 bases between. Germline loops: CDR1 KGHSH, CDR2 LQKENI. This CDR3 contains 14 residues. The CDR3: CASSEPGPIYEQYF. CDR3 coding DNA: TGTGCCAGCTCAGAACCGGGGCCGATCTACGAGCAGTACTTC.

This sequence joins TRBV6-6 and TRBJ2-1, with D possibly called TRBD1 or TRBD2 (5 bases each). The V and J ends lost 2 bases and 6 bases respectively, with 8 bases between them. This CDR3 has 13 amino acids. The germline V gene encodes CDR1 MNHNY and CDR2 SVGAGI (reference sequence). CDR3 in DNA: TGTGCCAGCAGTTACGGGACGCCCAATGAGCAGTTCTTC. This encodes CASSYGTPNEQFF.

The CDR3 loop reads CASSPVGLGELFF. The DNA of the CDR3 is TGTGCCAGCAGCCCGGTCGGTCTCGGGGAGCTGTTTTTT. The chain combines TRBV7-9 with TRBJ2-2; no definite D call. Between the trimmed V and J ends, which lost 5 bases and 7 bases, there was a span of 11 bases. This CDR3 is 13 amino acids long. Germline V lookup: CDR1 SEHNR, CDR2 FQNEAQ (reference sequence).

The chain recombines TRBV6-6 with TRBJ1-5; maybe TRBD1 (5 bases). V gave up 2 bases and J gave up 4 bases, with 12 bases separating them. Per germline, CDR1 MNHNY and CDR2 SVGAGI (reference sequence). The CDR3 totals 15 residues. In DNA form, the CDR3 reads TGTGCCAGCAGTTACGGGGACGCTCCTAATCAGCCCCAGCATTTT. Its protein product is CASSYGDAPNQPQHF.

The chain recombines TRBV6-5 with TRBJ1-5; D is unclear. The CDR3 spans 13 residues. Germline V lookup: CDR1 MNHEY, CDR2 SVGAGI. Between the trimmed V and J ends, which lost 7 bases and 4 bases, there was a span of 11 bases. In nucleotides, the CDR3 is TGTGCCAGCAATGAGGACGGGAATCAGCCCCAGCATTTT. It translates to CASNEDGNQPQHF.

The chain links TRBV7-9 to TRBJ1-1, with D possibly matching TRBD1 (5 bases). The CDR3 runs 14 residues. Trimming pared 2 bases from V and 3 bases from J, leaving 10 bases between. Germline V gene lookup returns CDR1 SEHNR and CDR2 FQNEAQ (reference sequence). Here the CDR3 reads CASSLFVGDTEAFF. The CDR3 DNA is TGTGCCAGCAGCTTATTTGTGGGGGACACTGAAGCTTTCTTT.

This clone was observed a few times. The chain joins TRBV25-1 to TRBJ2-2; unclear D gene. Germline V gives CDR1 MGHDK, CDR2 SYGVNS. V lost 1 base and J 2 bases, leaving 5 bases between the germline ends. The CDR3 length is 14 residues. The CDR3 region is CASSEFPNTGELFF. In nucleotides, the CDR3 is TGTGCCAGCAGTGAATTCCCTAACACCGGGGAGCTGTTTTTT. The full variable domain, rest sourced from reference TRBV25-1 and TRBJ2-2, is EADIYQTPRYLVIGTGKKITLECSQTMGHDKMYWYQQDPGMELHLIHYSYGVNSTEKGDLSSESTVSRIRTEHFPLTLESARPSHTSQYLCASSEFPNTGELFFGEGSRLTVL.